Listed below are T cell receptor beta chains from one sample, sequenced in a study of cytomegalovirus exposure and HLA in healthy donors. Profiled with immunoSEQ multiplex PCR; TCRdb holds only in-frame clones, not every one. This sample has over 30,000 clones, with roughly 67% found just once. Material for sequencing was PBMCs. The receptor source for this set is a man aged 35-49 years in good health and CMV-seropositive. Both conserved end residues are part of each CDR3. A D gene is named only where the DNA matches it firmly.

j_gene	d_gene	v_gene	CDR3aa
TRBJ2-1	.	TRBV6-5	CASSRANEQFF
TRBJ2-7	TRBD2	TRBV4-1	CASSPMSGGMYF
TRBJ2-2	TRBD2	TRBV5-1	CASSPGLLDRELFF
TRBJ2-2	.	TRBV5-6	CAARARSAGTGELFF
TRBJ2-3	TRBD2	TRBV5-1	CASSGGGRATDTQYF
TRBJ1-1	.	TRBV7-6	CASSLGGGMNTEAFF
TRBJ1-1	.	TRBV28	CASSLGQNTEAFF
TRBJ2-7	TRBD1	TRBV7-9	CASTGDRGSREQYF
TRBJ2-7	TRBD2	TRBV5-5	CASSRDGGTYEQYF
TRBJ2-7	.	TRBV4-2	CASSQGAAGENEQYF
TRBJ2-1	.	TRBV7-6	CASSPVGNEQFF
TRBJ2-2	.	TRBV5-6	CASSFEGTGELFF
TRBJ1-6	.	TRBV7-9	CASTPGTGSPLHF
TRBJ2-7	.	TRBV5-1	CASSSLGEQYF
TRBJ1-1	.	TRBV6-6	CASSYQGNTEAFF
TRBJ1-6	TRBD1	TRBV7-6	CASSPYLQGAANSPLHF
TRBJ1-1	.	TRBV5-1	CASSPEDGATEAFF
TRBJ2-1	TRBD2	TRBV6-5	CASSPGTSGAQYQFF
TRBJ2-7	.	TRBV28	CASSLLAYYEQYF
TRBJ2-2	.	TRBV5-1	CASGSETANTGELFF
TRBJ1-3	.	TRBV19	CATAMFGNTIYF
TRBJ2-1	.	TRBV5-1	CASSFTSLASNEQFF
TRBJ1-6	TRBD1	TRBV4-1	CASSRGGTDNSPLHF